Sequencing of this T cell receptor (beta chain) was carried out in a study of T cell responses to AZD1222 COVID-19 vaccine. Study conclusions and caveats: Among spike-specific TCRs, nearly half reportedly target unmutated variant regions. Distributed over spike, vaccine-associated CD4 TCRs predominated at 160-218 and 743-854. AZD1222 recipients seropositive at baseline numbered only 6 or 7. Donors were chiefly white British, with a greater number of females, and clonal diversity was perhaps underestimated.

Remarks on this clone: Its specificity is unknown.

Only in-frame clones appear in the TCRdb table, and some are missing; sequencing was by immunoSEQ multiplex PCR. This table has 130,000 to 150,000 clones, under 95% appearing once. Per germline, CDR1 SGHTA and CDR2 FQGNSA. Losses at the gene ends were 11 bases for V and 10 bases for J; bases not matched to a gene: 5. The CDR3 sequence is 11 residues long. The sequencing used peripheral blood, collected on day 0 of MenACWY control vaccination. This rearrangement joins TRBV7-2 to TRBJ2-1; 10 bases fit TRBD2. The sequence derives from an adult in good health. CDR3 in DNA: TGTGCCGACAGACTAGCGGGCGAGCAGTTCTTC. Amino acids: CADRLAGEQFF. The whole variable domain, remainder taken from reference TRBV7-2 and TRBJ2-1, is GAGVSQSPSNKVTEKGKDVELRCDPISGHTALYWYRQSLGQGLEFLIYFQGNSAPDKSGLPSDRFSAERTGGSVSTLTIQRTQQEDSAVYLCADRLAGEQFFGPGTRLTVL.